The 29 T cell receptor beta chains listed next were all sequenced from one sample in a study of blood T cells in healthy people across ages. A J-beta primer mix and a sample-barcoded 5' primer were used in a second PCR of about 7 to 12 cycles. TCRdb reprocessed the 5' RACE reads with MiXCR, giving one entry per CDR3 protein. The sample yields around 710,000 distinct CDR3 sequences, roughly 41% seen once. The source material was blood. The receptors derive from a woman aged 60-70 years in good health.

This clonotype was counted only a few times. The V gene is TRBV14, the J gene TRBJ2-5, with D possibly being TRBD1 or TRBD2 (5 bases each). Germline CDR1 and CDR2: SGHDN and FVKESK. The CDR3 runs to 14 residues. V lost 4 bases and J lost 6, with 15 bases in between. CDR3 residues: CASSLGPLGQTQYF. DNA of the CDR3: TGTGCCAGCAGCCTGGGACCCCTTGGACAGACCCAGTACTTC.

This clonotype was found many times. The chain combines TRBV7-8 with TRBJ2-7; TRBD1 aligns across 7 bases. The CDR3 sequence is 17 residues long. The junction had 15 bases not matched to a gene; V was cut back by 0 bases and J by 7 bases. Germline V CDR1 and CDR2: SGHVS, FQNEAQ. The CDR3 spells CASSLAQGDRVPGEQYF. DNA of the CDR3: TGTGCCAGCAGCTTAGCGCAAGGGGACAGAGTTCCTGGGGAGCAGTACTTC.

This clonotype appeared once. V and J are TRBV5-1 and TRBJ2-3; 10 nucleotides match TRBD2. In germline, CDR1 is SGHRS, CDR2 YFSETQ. The junction had 3 bases not matched to a gene; V was cut back by 1 base and J by 1 base. CDR3 length: 16 amino acids. The CDR3 loop reads CASSLLGTSGTDTQYF. The CDR3 DNA sequence: TGCGCCAGCAGCTTGCTAGGGACTAGCGGCACAGATACGCAGTATTTT.

This clonotype was detected a few times. The chain recombines TRBV12-3 or TRBV12-4 with TRBJ2-1; TRBD2 agrees at 11 bases. With 7 bases clipped from V and 10 bases from J, the junction kept 15 bases outside the gene matches. This CDR3 spans 16 amino acids. The CDR3 loop is CASTVGLAGLQQEQFF. The DNA of the CDR3 is TGTGCCAGCACGGTTGGACTAGCGGGCTTACAGCAGGAGCAGTTCTTC.

The chain uses TRBV4-2 and TRBJ2-1, with D maybe TRBD1 (5 bases). V lost 1 base to trimming and J lost 0 bases, with 10 bases between them. The V gene's germline CDR1 is LGHNA and CDR2 YNFKEQ. The CDR3 totals 16 residues. DNA for the CDR3: TGTGCCAGCAGCCAAGGGGGCTCCGGCTCCTACAATGAGCAGTTCTTC. Protein: CASSQGGSGSYNEQFF.

The rearrangement joins TRBV5-1 to TRBJ2-1; D might be TRBD2 (6 bases). The end of the DNA fits TRBJ2-7 better, so the J call may be wrong. This CDR3 is built from 15 residues. CDR1 is SGHRS and CDR2 is YFSETQ in the germline V gene. CDR3 sequence: CASNQRDSSNNEQYF. In DNA, the CDR3 is TGCGCCAGCAACCAACGGGACTCTAGTAACAATGAGCAGTACTTC.

Notes on this clonotype: Mismatch with germline at one junction end may stem from a read error. The CDR3 protein is CASSQDERNTEAFF. CDR3 DNA: TGCGCCAGTAGCCAAGATGAAAGGAACACTGAAGCTTTCTTT. This chain uses TRBV4-3 with TRBJ1-1, with unresolved D. The CDR3 consists of 14 residues. Germline assignment: CDR1 LGHNA and CDR2 YSLEER.

This clonotype appeared a few times. The chain employs TRBV20-1 and TRBJ2-7; D is unclear. Germline lookup yields CDR1 DFQATT and CDR2 SNEGSKA (reference sequence). The V end was cut by 1 base, the J end by 1 base, with 5 bases between. This CDR3 comprises 12 residues. The CDR3 sequence is CSARAPSYEQYF. CDR3 DNA: TGCAGTGCTAGAGCCCCGTCCTACGAGCAGTACTTC.

V usage is TRBV3-1 and J usage is TRBJ2-4; 8 bases are shared with TRBD1. V shed 1 base, J shed 4 bases, and the junction held 6 bases outside the gene matches. Germline values: CDR1 LGHDT, CDR2 YNNKEL (reference sequence). This CDR3 has 16 amino acids. This chain's CDR3 is CASSQGGTGLKNIQYF. The CDR3 coding sequence is TGTGCCAGCAGCCAAGGCGGGACAGGTTTGAAAAACATTCAGTACTTC.

This clonotype has a handful of counts. The chain employs TRBV18 and TRBJ1-2; tentative D call: TRBD1 (5 bases). This CDR3 contains 14 residues. V lost 0 bases to trimming and J lost 6 bases, with 11 bases between them. Germline V lookup: CDR1 KGHSH, CDR2 LQKENI. In nucleotides, the CDR3 is TGTGCCAGCTCACCACCAGCGTCAGGGAATGGCTACACCTTC. Translated, it gives CASSPPASGNGYTF.

The J gene is TRBJ1-1, the V gene TRBV7-8, with D tentatively TRBD1 (5 bases). This CDR3 comprises 15 residues. The V and J ends lost 2 bases and 1 base respectively, with 11 bases between them. Germline loops: CDR1 SGHVS, CDR2 FQNEAQ. CDR3 region: CASSLYEGRNTEAFF. Here the CDR3 DNA reads TGTGCCAGCAGCTTATACGAGGGACGGAACACTGAAGCTTTCTTT.

The chain is built from TRBV7-3 and TRBJ1-6; D uncertain. Trimming removed 5 bases from V and 0 bases from J, with 8 bases in between. The germline V gene has CDR1 SGHTA and CDR2 FQGTGA. The CDR3 length is 15 residues. In nucleotides, the CDR3 is TGTGCCAGCAGCGTACAAAGCTCCTATAATTCACCCCTCCACTTT. Encoded protein: CASSVQSSYNSPLHF.

V gene TRBV5-6 combines with J gene TRBJ2-5; D remains unclear. The DNA end is more similar to TRBJ2-7, so the J call may be wrong. Per the germline V gene, CDR1 is SGHDT and CDR2 is YYEEEE. The CDR3 totals 13 residues. CDR3 in amino acids: CASRLGFTYEQYF. CDR3 in DNA: TGTGCCAGCCGTCTTGGGTTCACCTACGAGCAGTACTTC.

The rearrangement uses TRBV6-2 or TRBV6-3 and TRBJ2-1, with 7 bases that match TRBD1. The CDR3 consists of 15 residues. Losses at the gene ends were 9 bases for V and 5 bases for J; bases not matched to a gene: 13. Per germline, CDR1 MNHEY and CDR2 SVGEGT. CDR3 in amino acids: CASQKGAFIDNEQFF. The CDR3 DNA reads as TGTGCCAGTCAAAAGGGGGCTTTCATCGACAATGAGCAGTTCTTC.

This clonotype was seen a few times. The DNA of the CDR3 is TGCAGTGCTAGAGCATCACTAGCGGGAGTTGTCGAGCAGTACTTC. Encoded protein: CSARASLAGVVEQYF. The chain links TRBV20-1 to TRBJ2-5; 11 positions agree with TRBD2. The J call may be faulty, since TRBJ2-7 better matches the DNA end. The CDR3 is 15 residues long. The germline gives CDR1 DFQATT, CDR2 SNEGSKA (reference sequence).

The V call is TRBV3-1, the J call TRBJ2-5; D may match TRBD1 or TRBD2 (5 bases each). Trimming left V 2 bases short and J 11 bases short, with 15 bases between. There are 13 residues in the CDR3. Per the germline V gene, CDR1 is LGHDT and CDR2 is YNNKEL (reference sequence). The CDR3 coding sequence is TGTGCCAGCAGCCAATGGGACGGACGCTTGCAGTACTTC. Protein product: CASSQWDGRLQYF.

The chain links TRBV20-1 to TRBJ1-1; D perhaps matches TRBD1 (5 bases). This CDR3 region has 17 residues. Trimming removed 0 bases from V and 1 base from J, with 18 bases in between. Germline V gene sequence: CDR1 DFQATT, CDR2 SNEGSKA (reference sequence). The chain's CDR3 is CSAREYGAVLWNTEAFF. Here the CDR3 DNA reads TGCAGTGCTAGAGAGTACGGGGCCGTGTTATGGAACACTGAAGCTTTCTTT.

This clonotype was seen a handful of times. The J gene is TRBJ2-1, the V gene TRBV18, with D perhaps matching TRBD2 (5 bases). Germline CDR1 reads KGHSH; CDR2 reads LQKENI. This CDR3 region has 15 residues. With 5 bases removed from V and 5 bases from J, the gap between germline ends came to 16 bases. The CDR3 sequence is CASSSVLARNNEQFF. In DNA, the CDR3 is TGTGCCAGCTCATCGGTCTTAGCGAGGAACAATGAGCAGTTCTTC. Full variable domain (missing parts from reference TRBV18 and TRBJ2-1): NAGVMQNPRHLVRRRGQEARLRCSPMKGHSHVYWYRQLPEEGLKFMVYLQKENIIDESGMPKERFSAEFPKEGPSILRIQQVVRGDSAAYFCASSSVLARNNEQFFGPGTRLTVL.

Turning to this clonotype: A much larger clone lies a single base off, so this may be a read error. This rearrangement joins TRBV5-1 to TRBJ2-5, with 8 positions matching TRBD1. V dropped 2 bases and J dropped 11; count of bases not matched to a gene: 14. Germline CDR1 reads SGHRS; CDR2 reads YFSETQ. This CDR3 has 15 residues. CDR3 sequence (DNA): TGCGCCAGCAGCTTACCGGGACAGGCCAACAATGAGCAGTACTTC. Protein product: CASSLPGQANNEQYF.

The chain joins TRBV7-9 to TRBJ2-7, with 9 positions matching TRBD2. Germline CDR1 is SEHNR and CDR2 is FQNEAQ (reference sequence). Trimming cost V 7 bases and J 7 bases; bases outside gene matches: 8. The CDR3 consists of 13 residues. CDR3 in amino acids: CASTGLAIGEQYF. The CDR3 DNA follows: TGTGCCAGCACTGGACTAGCGATTGGTGAGCAGTACTTC. Based on the CDR3 plus reference TRBV7-9 and TRBJ2-7, the full variable domain is DTGVSQNPRHKITKRGQNVTFRCDPISEHNRLYWYRQTLGQGPEFLTYFQNEAQLEKSRLLSDRFSAERPKGSFSTLEIQRTEQGDSAMYLCASTGLAIGEQYFGPGTRLTVT.

The chain joins TRBV7-2 to TRBJ2-7, with D possibly being TRBD1 (5 bases). This CDR3 contains 15 residues. Germline V gives CDR1 SGHTA, CDR2 FQGNSA. The ends were cut back, 5 bases at V and 2 bases at J, with 16 bases in the middle. The CDR3 DNA is TGTGCCAGCAGCCCAGGAAGTAGGGGCGCCTACGAGCAGTACTTC. This sequence encodes CASSPGSRGAYEQYF. Full variable domain (rest looked up from reference TRBV7-2 and TRBJ2-7): GAGVSQSPSNKVTEKGKDVELRCDPISGHTALYWYRQSLGQGLEFLIYFQGNSAPDKSGLPSDRFSAERTGGSVSTLTIQRTQQEDSAVYLCASSPGSRGAYEQYFGPGTRLTVT.

This clonotype has just a few counts. The chain joins TRBV20-1 to TRBJ2-3; no reliable D call. The CDR3 sequence is 15 residues long. From germline, CDR1 is DFQATT and CDR2 SNEGSKA (reference sequence). Trimming cost V 0 bases and J 6 bases, with 16 bases left between them. The chain's CDR3 is CSARDRQSPHDTQYF. The CDR3 DNA reads TGCAGTGCTAGAGATCGGCAGAGCCCCCATGATACGCAGTATTTT.

V and J are TRBV2 and TRBJ2-2, with 7 bases matching TRBD2. The J segment lost 3 bases and the V segment lost 1 base, leaving 2 bases of the junction unmatched. The V gene's germline CDR1 is SNHLY and CDR2 FYNNEI. The CDR3 loop spans 15 amino acids. This CDR3 is CASSEEGGDTGELFF. The DNA for the CDR3 is TGTGCCAGCAGTGAAGAGGGAGGGGACACCGGGGAGCTGTTTTTT.

The rearrangement uses TRBV6-5 and TRBJ2-1; D not certain. The CDR3 totals 11 residues. The V and J ends lost 4 bases and 8 bases respectively, with 6 bases between them. The germline CDR1 and CDR2 sequences are MNHEY and SVGAGI. The CDR3 bases are TGTGCCAGCAGTTGGGCCGATGAGCAGTTCTTC. Its protein product is CASSWADEQFF.

This clonotype was seen a few times. V is TRBV7-2 and J is TRBJ2-3, with 8 bases that match TRBD2. The CDR3 totals 17 residues. The V gene end was trimmed by 4 bases and the J gene end by 0 bases; junction bases not matched to a gene: 9. From germline, CDR1 is SGHTA and CDR2 FQGNSA. As DNA, the CDR3 is TGTGCCAGCAGCTCGATCGGGGGGGTGAGAAGCACAGATACGCAGTATTTT. Its translation: CASSSIGGVRSTDTQYF.

CDR3 residues: CASSLWAGYSNQPQHF. The CDR3 DNA sequence: TGTGCCAGCAGTTTATGGGCTGGGTATAGCAATCAGCCCCAGCATTTT. V and J are TRBV27 and TRBJ1-5, with unresolved D. The germline V and J ends were trimmed by 1 base and 0 bases, with 10 bases remaining between them. This CDR3 contains 16 residues. CDR1 is MNHEY, CDR2 SMNVEV, per germline (reference sequence).

This chain connects TRBV5-1 to TRBJ2-3; possible D gene TRBD2, 6 bases. The germline V gene encodes CDR1 SGHRS and CDR2 YFSETQ. V was pared by 2 bases and J by 1 base, with 14 bases between. The CDR3 runs 16 residues. CDR3 protein: CASSLRTMTGTDTQYF. As DNA, the CDR3 is TGCGCCAGCAGCTTAAGGACTATGACTGGCACAGATACGCAGTATTTT.

This chain joins TRBV3-1 and TRBJ2-2; 7 bases agree with TRBD1. Trimming took 1 base from V and 6 from J; bases not matched to a gene: 5. This CDR3 has 15 amino acids. Germline CDR1 LGHDT, CDR2 YNNKEL (reference sequence). The CDR3 nucleotides read TGTGCCAGCAGCCAAGGCCAGGGGGTTCCCGGGGAGCTGTTTTTT. Translating it yields CASSQGQGVPGELFF.

This clonotype has more than one count but fewer than ten. V is TRBV20-1 and J is TRBJ2-1, with D maybe TRBD1 (6 bases). CDR3 length equals 12 residues. The V and J ends lost 6 bases and 5 bases respectively, with 11 bases between them. Germline CDR1 reads DFQATT; CDR2 reads SNEGSKA (reference sequence). The CDR3 DNA reads as TGCAGTGCCTACGACAGGAACAATGAGCAGTTCTTC. Protein product: CSAYDRNNEQFF.